Following are 31 T cell receptor beta chains from one sample sequenced in a study of T-cell reconstitution after alpha-beta-depleted transplantation in children (dated by TCRdb to 2016 to 2017). Library preparation used PCR. The run used an Illumina HiSeq 2500. To normalize quantification of the TCRbeta repertoire, the TCR libraries were built with molecular barcoding that relied on unique molecular identifiers. TCRdb itself trimmed the public reads at Q25 with fastp, ran MiXCR and retained productive beta chains. Under each unique CDR3 protein, matching rows form one entry showing the most common genes and DNA. The sample yields about 200,000 distinct CDR3 sequences; around 7% were counted once. Clones ranked in the top ten supply just over 5.5% of the sample. The sample's treatment or condition, from its label and the paper: allogeneic hematopoietic cell transplantation with graft depleted of TCRalphabeta T cells and CD19 B cells.

The sample here was PBMCs, taken before TCRalphabeta/CD19-depleted stem cell transplant. These receptor sequences come from a boy between 2 and 10 years old with acute lymphoblastic leukemia, due to receive a stem cell transplant.

The V call is TRBV29-1, the J call TRBJ1-2, with D possibly being TRBD1 (6 bases). The CDR3 extends over 14 amino acids. From germline, CDR1 is SQVTM and CDR2 ANQGSEA. Trimming left V 4 bases short and J 7 bases short, with 19 bases between. CDR3 sequence (DNA): TGCAGCGTTGTCGGAGGGGGGCCGACCTCTGGCTACACCTTC. Amino acids: CSVVGGGPTSGYTF.

This clonotype was counted at least ten times. The chain is built from TRBV29-1 and TRBJ2-2; D possibly uses TRBD1 or TRBD2 (5 bases each). V was shortened by 2 bases and J by 0 bases, with 7 bases between the two germline ends. This CDR3 spans 14 amino acids. The germline CDR1 and CDR2 sequences are SQVTM and ANQGSEA. The CDR3 is CSVEWDANTGELFF. The CDR3 DNA reads TGCAGCGTTGAATGGGACGCGAACACCGGGGAGCTGTTTTTT.

The V and J genes are TRBV6-2 or TRBV6-3 and TRBJ2-2; the D gene is possibly TRBD2 (6 bases). Germline V gives CDR1 MNHEY, CDR2 SVGEGT. The CDR3 totals 15 residues. Trimming stripped 7 bases from V and 5 bases from J, with 17 bases between. CDR3 nucleotides: TGTGCCAGCATGAACCCTCGCGGGGCGACCGGGGAGCTGTTTTTT. The encoded protein is CASMNPRGATGELFF.

Ten or more counts support this clonotype. The chain has TRBV29-1 and TRBJ1-1; 7 nucleotides line up with TRBD1. V gave up 1 base and J gave up 0 bases; unmatched junction bases: 5. This CDR3 is built from 15 residues. Germline CDR1 and CDR2: SQVTM and ANQGSEA. CDR3 coding DNA: TGCAGCGTTGAAGCAGGGGGGCGGGTGAACACTGAAGCTTTCTTT. This gives the protein CSVEAGGRVNTEAFF.

This clonotype was counted a few times. The rearrangement joins TRBV27 to TRBJ1-5, with D unclear. V was trimmed by 3 bases and J by 5 bases, leaving 8 bases between them. The CDR3 length is 13 residues. Germline loops: CDR1 MNHEY, CDR2 SMNVEV (reference sequence). CDR3 residues: CASSFSNHQPQHF. CDR3 nucleotides: TGTGCCAGCAGTTTCTCTAATCATCAGCCCCAGCATTTT.

This clonotype was found many times. The chain has TRBV6-1 and TRBJ2-7; the match to TRBD2 covers 7 bases. J lost 0 bases, V lost 4 bases, and 3 bases had no gene match. CDR1 and CDR2 (germline): MNHNS, SASEGT. The CDR3 is 14 amino acids. CDR3 DNA: TGTGCCAGCAGTGGACTAGCTGGCTCCTACGAGCAGTACTTC. Translating it yields CASSGLAGSYEQYF.

This clonotype was observed many times. The chain has TRBV10-3 and TRBJ1-5; D call uncertain. From germline, CDR1 is ENHRY and CDR2 SYGVKD. The CDR3 contains 12 residues. V was pared by 7 bases and J by 5 bases, with 9 bases between. The CDR3 nucleotides read TGTGCCATCAATTCAGGAGATCAGCCCCAGCATTTT. Translation gives CAINSGDQPQHF.

This clonotype was counted many times. J is TRBJ2-5 and V is TRBV29-1; D remains ambiguous. The CDR3 is made up of 11 amino acids. The V and J ends lost 0 bases and 5 bases respectively, with 4 bases between them. Germline lookup yields CDR1 SQVTM and CDR2 ANQGSEA. The CDR3 DNA follows: TGCAGCGTTGAAGATAACGAGACCCAGTACTTC. Amino acid sequence: CSVEDNETQYF.

This clonotype was seen ten or more times. One end of the junction does not line up with germline, which may come from a read error. CDR3 DNA sequence: TGTGCTAGCAGCTTTACAGGGTCGGAGACCCAGTACTTC. Protein: CASSFTGSETQYF. V is TRBV7-7 and J is TRBJ2-5, with a weak D call TRBD1 (6 bases). Per germline, CDR1 SSHAT and CDR2 FNYEAQ (reference sequence). There are 13 residues in the CDR3.

This clonotype came up many times. The chain joins TRBV10-3 to TRBJ2-3; D unclear. V was pared by 3 bases and J by 3 bases, with 10 bases between. The CDR3 covers 14 residues. In germline, CDR1 is ENHRY, CDR2 SYGVKD. The CDR3 spells CAISDSEVTDTQYF. The CDR3 nucleotides read TGTGCCATCAGTGATTCTGAGGTTACAGATACGCAGTATTTT.

This clonotype has a count of ten or more. The chain couples TRBV12-3 or TRBV12-4 to TRBJ1-1; no clear D. There are 11 residues in the CDR3. Trimming took off 7 bases at V and 9 bases at J, with 12 bases between the two ends. The CDR3 spells CASIFGRQAFF. CDR3 in DNA: TGTGCCAGCATTTTTGGGCGTCAAGCTTTCTTT.

This clonotype has at least ten counts. Germline and junction disagree at one end, which may indicate a read error. V is TRBV20-1 and J is TRBJ1-1; D gene unclear. The CDR3 spans 11 residues. CDR1 is DFQATT and CDR2 is SNEGSKA in the germline V gene (reference sequence). CDR3 DNA: TGCAGTGCTAGAGATTGGGGAGAAGTTTTCTTT. Translation gives CSARDWGEVFF.

This clonotype was counted at least ten times. The chain links TRBV5-6 to TRBJ2-3; 7 nucleotides align to TRBD2. CDR3 length: 15 residues. Germline assignment: CDR1 SGHDT and CDR2 YYEEEE. Trimming cost V 2 bases and J 0 bases; bases outside gene matches: 3. For the CDR3, the DNA is TGTGCCAGCAGCTTCGGAGCGGGAAGCACAGATACGCAGTATTTT. This translates into CASSFGAGSTDTQYF.

In this sample, this clonotype turned up many times. This rearrangement joins TRBV5-1 to TRBJ1-6, with TRBD1 identical over 7 bases. J gave up 9 bases and V 7 bases, and 13 bases lay outside the gene matches. CDR1 is SGHRS and CDR2 is YFSETQ in the germline V gene. The CDR3 contains 15 residues. This CDR3 reads CASAGGTGVSSPLHF. CDR3 nucleotides: TGCGCCAGCGCTGGGGGCACAGGGGTGAGTTCACCCCTCCACTTT.

This clonotype was picked up many times. The CDR3, as DNA: TGCAGCGCCGCGGGCGAGGGTGGCTACACCTTC. This sequence encodes CSAAGEGGYTF. This chain joins TRBV29-1 and TRBJ1-2; no firm D call. This CDR3 has 11 amino acids. The V end was cut by 7 bases, the J end by 7 bases, with 13 bases between. The germline gives CDR1 SQVTM, CDR2 ANQGSEA.

This clonotype appeared many times. The V and J genes are TRBV20-1 and TRBJ2-1; D might be TRBD1 (6 bases). CDR1 DFQATT and CDR2 SNEGSKA come from the germline V gene (reference sequence). The CDR3 runs to 13 residues. V was pared by 5 bases and J by 3 bases, with 11 bases between. CDR3 nucleotide sequence: TGCAGTGCTCTGGACAGCTTCTACAATGAGCAGTTCTTC. It encodes CSALDSFYNEQFF.

This clonotype was observed many times. This chain joins TRBV27 and TRBJ1-5; D is unresolved. The CDR3 length is 13 residues. V gave up 3 bases and J gave up 3 bases, with 6 bases separating them. Germline values: CDR1 MNHEY, CDR2 SMNVEV (reference sequence). The DNA for the CDR3 is TGTGCCAGCAGTTTCGGAAACAATCAGCCCCAGCATTTT. Its translation is CASSFGNNQPQHF.

This clonotype was detected many times. This chain joins TRBV15 and TRBJ1-1, with a tentative D call TRBD1 (5 bases). CDR3 length: 15 residues. The germline V and J ends were trimmed by 4 bases and 2 bases, with 14 bases remaining between them. Germline values: CDR1 LNHNV, CDR2 YYDKDF (reference sequence). The CDR3 reads CATSMSRGGNTEAFF. Written as DNA, the CDR3 is TGTGCCACCAGCATGTCTCGGGGGGGAAACACTGAAGCTTTCTTT.

This clonotype was seen more than once but under ten times. J is TRBJ1-1 and V is TRBV28; D is uncertain. Trimming shortened V by 3 bases and J by 10 bases, and 12 bases separated the two germline ends. The CDR3 has 12 residues. Germline lookup yields CDR1 MDHEN and CDR2 SYDVKM. The CDR3 loop is CASSLAWERAFF. The CDR3 coding sequence is TGTGCCAGCAGTTTGGCTTGGGAACGAGCTTTCTTT.

The sample holds many counts of this clonotype. The chain links TRBV27 to TRBJ2-7; TRBD2 matches 9 bases. Germline V gene lookup returns CDR1 MNHEY and CDR2 SMNVEV (reference sequence). The CDR3 totals 15 residues. The trim removed 5 bases at V and 2 bases at J, leaving 7 bases unmatched. The CDR3 spells CASSPLIAGAYEQYF. The CDR3, as DNA: TGTGCCAGCAGTCCTCTTATAGCGGGGGCCTACGAGCAGTACTTC.

This clonotype was found a few times. This chain joins TRBV20-1 and TRBJ2-6, with a weak D call TRBD1 (5 bases). The length of the CDR3 is 15 residues. V gave up 6 bases and J gave up 0 bases, with 12 bases separating them. Germline values: CDR1 DFQATT, CDR2 SNEGSKA (reference sequence). CDR3 DNA sequence: TGCAGTGCAACTGGACAACTCTCTGGGGCCAACGTCCTGACTTTC. This codes for CSATGQLSGANVLTF.

There are many counts of this clonotype. V gene TRBV28 combines with J gene TRBJ2-5, with D uncertain. Trimming removed 3 bases from V and 4 bases from J, with 15 bases in between. The germline gives CDR1 MDHEN, CDR2 SYDVKM. This CDR3 has 15 residues. Here the CDR3 reads CASSLGSAARETQYF. CDR3 nucleotides: TGTGCCAGCAGTTTGGGTTCGGCAGCTCGAGAGACCCAGTACTTC. Supplemented by reference TRBV28 and TRBJ2-5, the full variable domain reads DVKVTQSSRYLVKRTGEKVFLECVQDMDHENMFWYRQDPGLGLRLIYFSYDVKMKEKGDIPEGYSVSREKKERFSLILESASTNQTSMYLCASSLGSAARETQYFGPGTRLLVL.

This clonotype was observed a few times. The J gene is TRBJ2-3, the V gene TRBV6-1; tentative D call: TRBD2 (6 bases). Germline V gene lookup returns CDR1 MNHNS and CDR2 SASEGT. The germline V and J ends were trimmed by 7 bases and 6 bases, with 20 bases remaining between them. The CDR3 has 15 residues. CDR3 protein: CASNGGRESGDTQYF. CDR3 DNA: TGTGCCAGCAACGGTGGCAGGGAGAGCGGGGATACGCAGTATTTT.

The table lists this clonotype with many counts. This chain links TRBV28 with TRBJ2-3; 8 bases are a match to TRBD1. V dropped 6 bases and J dropped 3; count of bases not matched to a gene: 5. Germline V gene sequence: CDR1 MDHEN, CDR2 SYDVKM. CDR3 length: 14 amino acids. The CDR3 loop is CASSQGAITDTQYF. The CDR3 bases are TGTGCCAGCAGCCAGGGGGCGATTACAGATACGCAGTATTTT.

This clonotype was recorded only once. The chain joins TRBV28 to TRBJ1-2; D unresolved. The CDR3 totals 13 residues. The germline V gene encodes CDR1 MDHEN and CDR2 SYDVKM. Trimming pared 6 bases from V and 3 bases from J, leaving 11 bases between. Here the CDR3 reads CASRSPDHYGYTF. For the CDR3, the DNA is TGTGCCAGCAGATCACCTGACCACTATGGCTACACCTTC.

This clonotype was seen a handful of times. CDR3 DNA: TGTGCCAGCAGCCGTCTAGGTGGGACCCAGTACTTC. This encodes CASSRLGGTQYF. The chain uses TRBV7-3 and TRBJ2-5; D is ambiguous. Per the germline V gene, CDR1 is SGHTA and CDR2 is FQGTGA. V was clipped by 5 bases and J by 7 bases, with 11 bases between them. This CDR3 spans 12 amino acids.

This clonotype was observed a few times. The chain carries TRBV7-8 and TRBJ2-5; no definite D call. The CDR3 sequence is 16 residues long. Trimming took off 1 base at V and 3 bases at J, with 15 bases between the two ends. Germline CDR1 is SGHVS and CDR2 is FQNEAQ. CDR3: CASSLVRPHQEETQYF. The CDR3 nucleotides read TGTGCCAGCAGCTTAGTCCGCCCGCACCAAGAAGAGACCCAGTACTTC.

This clonotype occurred many times. V gene TRBV12-3 or TRBV12-4 combines with J gene TRBJ1-5; perhaps TRBD1 as D (5 bases). CDR3 length: 14 amino acids. V shed 2 bases and J shed 4 bases, with 9 bases lying between them. The CDR3 loop is CASSLYQGNQPQHF. Here the CDR3 DNA reads TGTGCCAGCAGTTTATATCAGGGTAATCAGCCCCAGCATTTT.

By frequency in the sample, this clonotype is medium-sized. For the CDR3, the DNA is TGCAGTGCTAAGGCCGGCTCTGGGGCCAACGTCCTGACTTTC. Translating gives CSAKAGSGANVLTF. This chain joins TRBV20-1 and TRBJ2-6, with D unresolved. The germline CDR1 and CDR2 sequences are DFQATT and SNEGSKA (reference sequence). The length of the CDR3 is 14 residues. V was shortened by 4 bases and J by 0 bases, with 7 bases between the two germline ends.

With respect to this clonotype: At one end, the junction sequence differs from germline, possibly due to a read error. The chain joins TRBV20-1 to TRBJ2-7; 9 bases align to TRBD2. There are 16 residues in the CDR3. Per germline, CDR1 DFQATT and CDR2 SNEGSKA (reference sequence). The CDR3 DNA sequence: TGCAGTGCTAGAGATCAAGCGGGGGGAGTAAGGGGCGAGCAGGACTTC. As protein: CSARDQAGGVRGEQDF.

The CDR3 nucleotides read TGTGCCAGCAGTTACGATCCGGACAGTGGTTTTGGTGGGGCCAACGTCCTGACTTTC. This codes for CASSYDPDSGFGGANVLTF. The chain couples TRBV6-5 to TRBJ2-6; perhaps TRBD1 as D (6 bases). V lost 2 bases and J lost 3, with 20 bases in between. The CDR3 covers 19 residues. Germline CDR1 MNHEY, CDR2 SVGAGI.